This is a list of T cell receptor beta chains from one sample in a study of identical twins. MiXCR was run by TCRdb on the 5' RACE reads, yielding one entry per CDR3 protein. The sample comprises about 250,000 distinct CDR3 sequences, roughly 8.7% of which are singletons, and around 3% rests with the top ten. A further study also used this sample, focusing on yellow fever vaccine responses in identical twins.

Sequencing was done on a sample of CD8+ T cells sorted from blood. The receptors originated from a woman aged 18-29 years in good health. The CDR3 runs from the conserved cysteine through the conserved F or W. A D gene is named only where the DNA matches it firmly. Only some rows state a clone size, as once, few, many or a class for expanded clones.

D gene | J gene | V gene | clone size | CDR3 DNA | CDR3 protein
. | TRBJ1-4 | TRBV29-1 | . | TGCAGCGTTGATCGGGGCCCGAGTGGTGATGAAAAACTGTTTTTT | CSVDRGPSGDEKLFF
. | TRBJ1-1 | TRBV4-1 | . | TGCGCCAGCAGCCAAGGTTCGGGGGCAGACACTGAAGCTTTCTTT | CASSQGSGADTEAFF
. | TRBJ2-7 | TRBV29-1 | . | TGCAGCGTTGAAAAGGGGGGGGAGCCCTACGAGCAGTACTTC | CSVEKGGEPYEQYF
. | TRBJ1-5 | TRBV9 | . | TGTGCCAGCAGCCCAGGAGACAACTATCAGCCCCAGCATTTT | CASSPGDNYQPQHF
. | TRBJ2-7 | TRBV15 | many | TGTGCCACCAGCGAGTCCTTACACTACGAGCAGTACTTC | CATSESLHYEQYF
. | TRBJ1-1 | TRBV6-2/TRBV6-3 | . | TGTGCCAGCAGTTGGAATGGACAGAAGAACACTGAAGCTTTCTTT | CASSWNGQKNTEAFF
. | TRBJ2-3 | TRBV12-3/TRBV12-4 | . | TGTGCCAGCAGTTTCGGCAGGGCCTCCACAGATACGCAGTATTTT | CASSFGRASTDTQYF
TRBD1 | TRBJ1-1 | TRBV12-3/TRBV12-4 | many | TGTGCCAGCAGAGTGGACAGGGGTAACACTGAAGCTTTCTTT | CASRVDRGNTEAFF
. | TRBJ2-3 | TRBV12-3/TRBV12-4 | many | TGTGCCAGCAGTTACGGGATACTCACAGATACGCAGTATTTT | CASSYGILTDTQYF
TRBD1 | TRBJ2-2 | TRBV7-2 | . | TGTGCCCTCACCAGGGGGCTTGCCGGGGAGCTGTTTTTT | CALTRGLAGELFF
. | TRBJ2-5 | TRBV20-1 | few | TGCAGTGCGGCCCTTGGCGGACAAGAGACCCAGTACTTC | CSAALGGQETQYF
TRBD2 | TRBJ2-5 | TRBV3-1 | . | TGTGCCAGCAGCCACCGGGGACTAGCGGGAGGGGGTGTCCAAGAGACCCAGTACTTC | CASSHRGLAGGGVQETQYF
. | TRBJ1-2 | TRBV27 | many | TGTGCCAGCAGTCCTGGGGCAGGGGCTTATGGCTACACCTTC | CASSPGAGAYGYTF
TRBD1 | TRBJ1-6 | TRBV12-3/TRBV12-4 | . | TGTGCCAGCAGTTTTCAGGGGGTAGCGTCACCCCTCCACTTT | CASSFQGVASPLHF
. | TRBJ2-3 | TRBV11-2 | . | TGTGCCAGCAGCTTTTCTGAGTTTACTAGCACAGATACGCAGTATTTT | CASSFSEFTSTDTQYF
. | TRBJ2-7 | TRBV7-9 | few | TGTGCCAGCAGCACACCGATTGGTAGGGAACACGAGCAGTACTTC | CASSTPIGREHEQYF
TRBD2 | TRBJ2-5 | TRBV7-2 | few | TGTGCCAGCCGGCGGGGGTTTAGTGAGACCCAGTACTTC | CASRRGFSETQYF
. | TRBJ2-7 | TRBV5-1 | few | TGCGCCAGCAGCCCCAAAGCGGAGGAGATTTCCTACGAGCAGTACTTC | CASSPKAEEISYEQYF
TRBD2 | TRBJ2-7 | TRBV6-2/TRBV6-3 | . | TGTGCCAGCACCGTACTAGCGTCATCCTACGAGCAGTACTTC | CASTVLASSYEQYF
. | TRBJ2-2 | TRBV10-3 | many | TGTGCCATCAGTGAGACGGCGACCGGGGAGCTGTTTTTT | CAISETATGELFF
. | TRBJ2-1 | TRBV19 | few | TGTGCCAGTAGTATAGATGGGAAAGAGCAGTTCTTC | CASSIDGKEQFF
TRBD1 | TRBJ1-1 | TRBV7-8 | . | TGTGCCAGCAGCTTGCGCCGGGACAGTGAAGCTTTCTTT | CASSLRRDSEAFF
TRBD1 | TRBJ2-7 | TRBV6-4 | few | TGTGCCAGCAGTGACGGGACAGGGGGCAAGGAGCAGTACTTC | CASSDGTGGKEQYF
TRBD2 | TRBJ2-1 | TRBV3-1 | few | TGTGCCAGCAGCCAAGGACTAGCGGGGGCTTCCTACAATGAGCAGTTCTTC | CASSQGLAGASYNEQFF
. | TRBJ2-7 | TRBV27 | many | TGTGCCAGCGGGACCCCTTACGAGCAGTACTTC | CASGTPYEQYF
TRBD1 | TRBJ2-5 | TRBV27 | . | TGTGCCAGCAGTAGGGGACAGGGGAGGGAGACCCAGTACTTC | CASSRGQGRETQYF
. | TRBJ1-1 | TRBV12-3/TRBV12-4 | many | TGTGCCAGCAGTTTTGTGACCTTTAACAGGAACACTGAAGCTTTCTTT | CASSFVTFNRNTEAFF
. | TRBJ1-6 | TRBV4-2 | . | TGTGCCAGCAGCCAAGATTTGAGCTTCAGCTCCTATAATTCACCCCTCCACTTT | CASSQDLSFSSYNSPLHF
TRBD2 | TRBJ2-3 | TRBV2 | . | TGTGCCAGCAGTGAGATAGCGGGAAATACGCAGTATTTT | CASSEIAGNTQYF
TRBD1 | TRBJ2-7 | TRBV5-5 | . | TGTGCCAGCAGCTTGCCCTTAAACAGGGGTGGGAGTAGCGAGCAGTACTTC | CASSLPLNRGGSSEQYF
TRBD1 | TRBJ2-1 | TRBV7-9 | many | TGTGCCAGCAGCTCCCGGGACAGGGCCTACAATGAGCAGTTCTTC | CASSSRDRAYNEQFF
. | TRBJ2-4 | TRBV7-9 | . | TGTGCCAGCAGTCCTCGGACAGTATCTAGCTGGGACATTCAGTACTTC | CASSPRTVSSWDIQYF
. | TRBJ1-2 | TRBV6-6 | few | TGTGCCAGCACAGGGAACTATGGCTACACCTTC | CASTGNYGYTF
. | TRBJ2-3 | TRBV24-1 | few | TGTGCCACCAGTGATTATACTTCTTTGGCGGATACGCAGTATTTT | CATSDYTSLADTQYF
TRBD1 | TRBJ1-1 | TRBV15 | few | TGTGCCACCAGCAGCCCCGGGACAGGGGTCCATGAAGCTTTCTTT | CATSSPGTGVHEAFF
TRBD1 | TRBJ2-5 | TRBV5-4 | . | TGTGCCAGCAGCTCAAGACAGGGCCTCCAAGAGACCCAGTACTTC | CASSSRQGLQETQYF
. | TRBJ2-2 | TRBV20-1 | . | TGCAGTGCTAGAGATCAGTTGGCCCAATACACCGGGGAGCTGTTTTTT | CSARDQLAQYTGELFF
. | TRBJ2-3 | TRBV15 | few | TGTGCCACCAGTCGGGGTAGAACAGATACGCAGTATTTT | CATSRGRTDTQYF
. | TRBJ1-6 | TRBV2 | few | TGTGCCAGCTTACAGGGACCTTGGGATTCACCCCTCCACTTT | CASLQGPWDSPLHF
. | TRBJ2-7 | TRBV6-2/TRBV6-3 | few | TGTGCCAGCAGTTACTCGAAATACGAGCAGTACTTC | CASSYSKYEQYF
. | TRBJ2-2 | TRBV9 | many | TGTGCCAGCAGCGAGGGGGGGTTCACCGGGGAGCTGTTTTTT | CASSEGGFTGELFF